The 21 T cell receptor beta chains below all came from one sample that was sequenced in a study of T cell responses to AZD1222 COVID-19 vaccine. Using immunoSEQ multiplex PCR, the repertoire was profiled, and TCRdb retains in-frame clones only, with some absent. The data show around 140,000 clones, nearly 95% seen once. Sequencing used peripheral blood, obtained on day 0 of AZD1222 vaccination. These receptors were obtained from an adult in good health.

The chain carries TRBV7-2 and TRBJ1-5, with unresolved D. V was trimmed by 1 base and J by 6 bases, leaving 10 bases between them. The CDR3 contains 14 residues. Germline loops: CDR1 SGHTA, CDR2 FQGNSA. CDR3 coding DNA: TGTGCCAGCAGCTTAGGGCCCGGTGGTCAGCCCCAGCATTTT. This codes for CASSLGPGGQPQHF.

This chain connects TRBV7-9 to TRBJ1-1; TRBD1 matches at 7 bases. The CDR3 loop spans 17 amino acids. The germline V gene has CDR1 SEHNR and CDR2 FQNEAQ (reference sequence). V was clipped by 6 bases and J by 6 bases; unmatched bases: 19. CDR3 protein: CASSHPVTGVFKAEAFF. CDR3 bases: TGTGCCAGCAGTCATCCGGTCACAGGGGTATTTAAAGCTGAAGCTTTCTTT.

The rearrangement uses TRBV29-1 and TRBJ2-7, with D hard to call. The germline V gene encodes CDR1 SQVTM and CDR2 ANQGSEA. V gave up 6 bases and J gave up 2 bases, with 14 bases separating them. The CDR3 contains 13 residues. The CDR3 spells CSVTSTVTYEQYF. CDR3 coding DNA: TGCAGCGTGACCTCGACCGTTACCTACGAGCAGTACTTC.

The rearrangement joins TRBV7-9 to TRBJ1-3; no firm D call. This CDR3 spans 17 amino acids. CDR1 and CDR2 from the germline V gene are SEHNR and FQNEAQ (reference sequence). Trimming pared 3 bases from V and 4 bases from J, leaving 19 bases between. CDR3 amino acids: CASSLYWKDNRGNTIYF. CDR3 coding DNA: TGTGCCAGCAGCTTGTACTGGAAAGACAATAGAGGAAACACCATATATTTT.

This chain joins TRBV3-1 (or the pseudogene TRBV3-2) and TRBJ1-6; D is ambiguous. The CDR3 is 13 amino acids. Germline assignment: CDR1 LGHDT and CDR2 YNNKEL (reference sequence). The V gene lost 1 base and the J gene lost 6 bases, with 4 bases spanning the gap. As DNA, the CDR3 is TGTGCCAGCAGCCAAGGCCTTAATTCACCCCTCCACTTT. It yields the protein CASSQGLNSPLHF.

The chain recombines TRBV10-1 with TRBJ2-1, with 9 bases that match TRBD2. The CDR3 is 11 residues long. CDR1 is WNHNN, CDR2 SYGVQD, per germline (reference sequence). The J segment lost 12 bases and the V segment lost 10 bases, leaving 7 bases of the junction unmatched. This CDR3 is CAIGRGGLQFF. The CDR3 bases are TGCGCCATCGGGCGGGGGGGCCTGCAGTTCTTC.

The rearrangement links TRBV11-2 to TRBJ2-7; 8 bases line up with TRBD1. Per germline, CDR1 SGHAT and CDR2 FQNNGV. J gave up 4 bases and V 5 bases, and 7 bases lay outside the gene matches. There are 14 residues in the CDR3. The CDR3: CASSPRQGLYEQYF. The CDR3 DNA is TGTGCCAGCAGCCCCCGACAGGGGTTATACGAGCAGTACTTC.

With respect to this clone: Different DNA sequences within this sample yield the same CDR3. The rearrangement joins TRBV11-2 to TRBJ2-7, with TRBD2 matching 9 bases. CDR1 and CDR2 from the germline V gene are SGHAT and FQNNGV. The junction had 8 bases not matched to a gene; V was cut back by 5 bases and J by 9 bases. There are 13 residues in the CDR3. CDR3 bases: TGTGCCAGCAGCATTCCGGGACTAGCACGGCAGTACTTC. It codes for CASSIPGLARQYF.

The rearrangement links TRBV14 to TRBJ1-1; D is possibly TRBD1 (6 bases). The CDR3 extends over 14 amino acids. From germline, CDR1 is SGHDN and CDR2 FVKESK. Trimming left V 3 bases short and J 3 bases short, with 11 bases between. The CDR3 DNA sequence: TGTGCCAGCAGCCAGCGGGGGGCGCACACTGAAGCTTTCTTT. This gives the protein CASSQRGAHTEAFF.

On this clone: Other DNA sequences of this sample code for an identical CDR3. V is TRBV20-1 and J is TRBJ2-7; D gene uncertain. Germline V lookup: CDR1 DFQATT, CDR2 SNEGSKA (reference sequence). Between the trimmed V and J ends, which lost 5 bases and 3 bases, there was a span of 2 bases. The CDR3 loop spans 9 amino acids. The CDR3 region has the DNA TGCAGTGCTGGCTACGAGCAGTACTTC. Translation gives CSAGYEQYF.

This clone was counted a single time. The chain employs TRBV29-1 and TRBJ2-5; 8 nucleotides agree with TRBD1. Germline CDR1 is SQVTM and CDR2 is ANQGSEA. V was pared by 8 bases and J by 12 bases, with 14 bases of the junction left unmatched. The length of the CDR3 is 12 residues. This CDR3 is CSFSGQGRAKYF. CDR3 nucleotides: TGCAGCTTCAGCGGACAGGGACGTGCCAAGTACTTC.

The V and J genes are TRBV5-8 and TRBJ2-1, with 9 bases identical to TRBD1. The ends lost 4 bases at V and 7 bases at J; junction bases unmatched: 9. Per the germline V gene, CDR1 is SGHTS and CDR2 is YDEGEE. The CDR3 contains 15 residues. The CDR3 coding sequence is TGTGCCAGCAGCGGAAACAGGGGGCAGTGGAATGAGCAGTTCTTC. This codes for CASSGNRGQWNEQFF.

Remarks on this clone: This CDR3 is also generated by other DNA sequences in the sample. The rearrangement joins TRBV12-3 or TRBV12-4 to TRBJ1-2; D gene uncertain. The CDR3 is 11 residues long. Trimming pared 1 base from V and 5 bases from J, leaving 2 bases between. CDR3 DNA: TGTGCCAGCAGTTTAGGGTATGGCTACACCTTC. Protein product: CASSLGYGYTF.

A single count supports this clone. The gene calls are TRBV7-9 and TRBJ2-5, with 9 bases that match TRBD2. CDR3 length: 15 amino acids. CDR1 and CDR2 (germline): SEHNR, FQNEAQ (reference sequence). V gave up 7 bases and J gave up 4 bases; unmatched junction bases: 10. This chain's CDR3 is CASIISGSVSETQYF. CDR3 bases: TGTGCCAGCATCATTAGCGGGAGTGTATCAGAGACCCAGTACTTC. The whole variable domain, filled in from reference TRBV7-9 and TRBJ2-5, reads DTGVSQNPRHKITKRGQNVTFRCDPISEHNRLYWYRQTLGQGPEFLTYFQNEAQLEKSRLLSDRFSAERPKGSFSTLEIQRTEQGDSAMYLCASIISGSVSETQYFGPGTRLLVL.

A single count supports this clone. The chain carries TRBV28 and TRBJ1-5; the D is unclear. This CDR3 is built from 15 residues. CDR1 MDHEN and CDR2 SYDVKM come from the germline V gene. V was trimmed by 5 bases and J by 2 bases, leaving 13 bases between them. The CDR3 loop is CASSTPSIGNQPQHF. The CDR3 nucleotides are TGTGCCAGCAGTACCCCCTCGATAGGCAATCAGCCCCAGCATTTT.

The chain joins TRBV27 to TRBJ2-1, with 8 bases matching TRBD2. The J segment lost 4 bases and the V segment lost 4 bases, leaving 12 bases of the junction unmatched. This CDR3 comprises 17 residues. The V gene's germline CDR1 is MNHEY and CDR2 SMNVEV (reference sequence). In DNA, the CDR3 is TGTGCCAGCAGTTACGCATCGGGGGGGATGCCTTACAATGAGCAGTTCTTC. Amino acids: CASSYASGGMPYNEQFF.

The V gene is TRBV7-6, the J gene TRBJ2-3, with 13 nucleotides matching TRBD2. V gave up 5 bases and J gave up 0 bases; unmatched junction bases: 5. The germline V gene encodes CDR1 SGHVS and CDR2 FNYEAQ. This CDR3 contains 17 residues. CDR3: CASSRLAGGHSTDTQYF. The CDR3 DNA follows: TGTGCCAGCAGCCGACTAGCGGGGGGACATAGCACAGATACGCAGTATTTT.

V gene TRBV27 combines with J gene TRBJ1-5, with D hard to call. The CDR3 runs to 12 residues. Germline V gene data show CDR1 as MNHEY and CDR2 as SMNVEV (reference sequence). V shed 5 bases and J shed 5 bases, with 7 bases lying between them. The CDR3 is CASSPGYQPQHF. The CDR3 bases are TGTGCCAGCAGTCCCGGGTATCAGCCCCAGCATTTT.

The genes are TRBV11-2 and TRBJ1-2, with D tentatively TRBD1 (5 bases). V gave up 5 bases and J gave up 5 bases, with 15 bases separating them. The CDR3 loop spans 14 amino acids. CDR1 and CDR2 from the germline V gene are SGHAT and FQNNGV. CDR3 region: CASSLTGGEYGYTF. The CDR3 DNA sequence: TGTGCCAGCAGCCTGACTGGAGGGGAATATGGCTACACCTTC.

The CDR3 coding sequence is TGCAGTGCTAGTAAGGTGGACACCGGGGAGCTGTTTTTT. Translation gives CSASKVDTGELFF. This chain links TRBV20-1 with TRBJ2-2, with D hard to call. From germline, CDR1 is DFQATT and CDR2 SNEGSKA (reference sequence). The length of the CDR3 is 13 residues. V shed 3 bases and J shed 3 bases, with 8 bases lying between them.

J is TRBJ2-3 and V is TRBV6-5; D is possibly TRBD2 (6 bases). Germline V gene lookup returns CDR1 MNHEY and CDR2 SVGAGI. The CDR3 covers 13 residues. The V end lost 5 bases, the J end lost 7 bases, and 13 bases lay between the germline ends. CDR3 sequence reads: CASSHRGSHTQYF. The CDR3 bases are TGTGCCAGCAGTCACCGGGGGAGTCATACGCAGTATTTT.